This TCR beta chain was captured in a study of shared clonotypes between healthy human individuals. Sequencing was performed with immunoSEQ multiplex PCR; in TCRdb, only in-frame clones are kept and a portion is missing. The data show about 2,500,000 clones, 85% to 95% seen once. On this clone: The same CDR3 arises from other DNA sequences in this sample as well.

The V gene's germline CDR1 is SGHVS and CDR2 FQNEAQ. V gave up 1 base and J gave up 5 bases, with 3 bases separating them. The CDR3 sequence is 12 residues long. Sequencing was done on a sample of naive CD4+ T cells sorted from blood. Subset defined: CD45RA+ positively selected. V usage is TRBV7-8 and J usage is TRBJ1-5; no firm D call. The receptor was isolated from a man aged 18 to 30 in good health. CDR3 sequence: CASSLVDQPQHF. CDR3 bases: TGTGCCAGCAGCTTAGTCGATCAGCCCCAGCATTTT.